A selection of T cell receptor beta chains follows, all from one sample in a study of blood T cell repertoires in COVID-19. Assay used: immunoSEQ multiplex PCR; TCRdb lists only in-frame clones, some missing. In the table there are 200,000 or so clones, around four fifths of which are singletons. The specimen sequenced was peripheral blood. All receptors derive from a woman aged 80 or over with COVID-19, enrolled during active disease. Both conserved end residues are part of each CDR3. A D gene is named only where the DNA matches it firmly. Clone size appears in some rows only: once, few, many, or a class for an expanded clone.

clone size | J gene | V gene | D gene | CDR3 protein | CDR3 DNA
NA | TRBJ1-3 | TRBV3-1/TRBV3-2 | NA | CASSQDEITGNTIYF | TGTGCCAGCAGCCAAGATGAGATTACTGGAAACACCATATATTTT
NA | TRBJ1-6 | TRBV9 | NA | CASSGQGYSPLHF | TGTGCCAGCAGCGGGCAGGGGTATTCACCCCTCCACTTT
NA | TRBJ1-6 | TRBV5-6 | NA | CASSADSYNSPLHF | TGTGCCAGCAGCGCAGACTCCTATAATTCACCCCTCCACTTT
once | TRBJ2-1 | TRBV19 | TRBD1 | CASSIQRTGVYNEQFF | TGTGCCAGTAGTATCCAGCGGACAGGGGTCTACAATGAGCAGTTCTTC
NA | TRBJ1-1 | TRBV5-4 | TRBD1 | CASSLTGGPEAFF | TGTGCCAGCAGCTTGACAGGGGGACCTGAAGCTTTCTTT
NA | TRBJ1-5 | TRBV7-2 | TRBD1 | CASSLGLDRGLPQHF | TGTGCCAGCAGCTTAGGCTTGGACAGGGGATTGCCCCAGCATTTT
NA | TRBJ2-3 | TRBV7-2 | NA | CASLFTGGHPTDTQYF | TGTGCCAGCCTCTTTACGGGGGGCCACCCCACAGATACGCAGTATTTT
NA | TRBJ2-5 | TRBV5-6 | NA | CASSPGVAGKYQETQYF | TGTGCCAGCAGCCCTGGAGTAGCAGGGAAGTACCAAGAGACCCAGTACTTC
NA | TRBJ2-1 | TRBV7-2 | TRBD1 | CASSTRTGGGFNEQFF | TGTGCCAGCAGCACCAGGACAGGGGGGGGATTCAATGAGCAGTTCTTC
NA | TRBJ2-5 | TRBV6-6 | TRBD2 | CASIIAGGKTQYF | TGTGCCAGCATTATAGCGGGGGGTAAGACCCAGTACTTC
few | TRBJ1-6 | TRBV7-2 | NA | CASSLRLLENSPLHF | TGTGCCAGCAGCTTAAGGTTATTGGAGAATTCACCCCTCCACTTT
NA | TRBJ1-6 | TRBV5-1 | TRBD1 | CASSLETGGNSPLHF | TGCGCCAGCAGCTTGGAGACAGGGGGAAATTCACCCCTCCACTTT
NA | TRBJ2-2 | TRBV11-3 | NA | CASSSGSTGELFF | TGTGCCAGCAGTTCAGGGTCCACCGGGGAGCTGTTTTTT